This TCR beta chain was retrieved from a study of T cell responses to AZD1222 COVID-19 vaccine. The germline gives CDR1 SGHRS, CDR2 YFSETQ. The CDR3 loop spans 15 amino acids. V was cut by 0 bases and J by 2 bases, with 10 bases left in between. The repertoire was sequenced with immunoSEQ multiplex PCR; TCRdb's copy has only in-frame clones and lacks some. Among more than 150,000 clones, around 93% were seen once, and the ten largest hold about 4.5%. This sequence originates from an adult in good health. The chain recombines TRBV5-1 with TRBJ2-3; D not resolved. The source was peripheral blood, collected on day 0 of AZD1222 vaccination. The CDR3 region is CASSLATRFTDTQYF. The CDR3 nucleotides read TGCGCCAGCAGCTTGGCGACTCGTTTCACAGATACGCAGTATTTT.